These 30 T cell receptor beta chains were sequenced from one sample in a study of blood T cells in healthy people across ages. A sample-barcoded 5' primer and a J-beta primer mix were used in a second PCR of roughly 6 to 12 cycles. TCRdb itself ran the 5' RACE reads through MiXCR, one entry per CDR3 protein. The table lists over a million distinct CDR3 sequences, more than 35% of them singletons. Sequences were obtained from blood. The receptors here all came from a woman aged 60-75 years in good health.

The gene calls are TRBV28 and TRBJ2-5, with 8 positions matching TRBD2. CDR1 and CDR2 (germline): MDHEN, SYDVKM. The CDR3 loop spans 16 amino acids. V lost 1 base and J lost 11; bases outside the gene matches: 15. CDR3 region: CASSLSGLATGGEQYF. The CDR3 DNA reads as TGTGCCAGCAGTTTATCAGGACTAGCTACTGGGGGTGAGCAGTACTTC.

This clonotype was seen repeatedly, ten times or more. The chain combines TRBV4-2 with TRBJ2-5; 7 nucleotides match TRBD2. CDR3 length equals 19 residues. The V gene's germline CDR1 is LGHNA and CDR2 YNFKEQ. J gave up 2 bases and V 2 bases, and 17 bases lay outside the gene matches. The CDR3 DNA sequence: TGTGCCAGCAGCCAACCCACGGGCGTGATTAGCGGGCCACAAGAGACCCAGTACTTC. Its translation: CASSQPTGVISGPQETQYF.

The chain joins TRBV20-1 to TRBJ2-6; D uncertain. Germline-derived CDR1 and CDR2 are DFQATT and SNEGSKA (reference sequence). The V and J ends lost 6 bases and 2 bases respectively, with 11 bases between them. The CDR3 consists of 14 residues. The CDR3: CSAPSSPGANVLTF. The CDR3 DNA sequence: TGCAGTGCCCCATCGAGTCCTGGGGCCAACGTCCTGACTTTC.

The chain has TRBV7-6 and TRBJ2-3, with TRBD2 matching over 11 bases. Germline trimming cut 3 bases from V and 2 bases from J; bases unmatched to any gene: 7. The CDR3 extends over 17 amino acids. Germline CDR1 and CDR2: SGHVS and FNYEAQ. CDR3 amino acids: CASSLRTSGSVTDTQYF. As DNA, the CDR3 is TGTGCCAGCAGCTTGCGTACTAGCGGGAGTGTCACAGATACGCAGTATTTT.

The chain uses TRBV7-9 and TRBJ1-1; 9 positions match TRBD1. The CDR3 loop spans 15 amino acids. Germline CDR1 is SEHNR and CDR2 is FQNEAQ (reference sequence). The V gene end was trimmed by 6 bases and the J gene end by 4 bases; junction bases not matched to a gene: 9. CDR3 coding DNA: TGTGCCAGCAGGGGGACAGGGAGCCTGGGCACTGAAGCTTTCTTT. Protein product: CASRGTGSLGTEAFF.

This clonotype was found a few times. The V call is TRBV27, the J call TRBJ2-5; maybe TRBD1 (5 bases). The germline V and J ends were trimmed by 4 bases and 9 bases, with 24 bases remaining between them. CDR1 is MNHEY and CDR2 is SMNVEV in the germline V gene (reference sequence). The CDR3 is made up of 16 amino acids. Written as DNA, the CDR3 is TGTGCCAGCAGTTCCCCGCAGGGCTTAAAACGAAGGGCCCAGTACTTC. It is translated as CASSSPQGLKRRAQYF.

CDR3 protein: CASSQDRGTALQKLFF. For the CDR3, the DNA is TGTGCCAGCAGCCAAGATAGGGGGACAGCCCTACAAAAACTGTTTTTT. The V and J genes are TRBV14 and TRBJ1-4; TRBD1 aligns across 7 bases. V shed 0 bases and J 9 bases; nucleotides not matched to a gene: 10. The CDR3 spans 16 residues. Germline V gives CDR1 SGHDN, CDR2 FVKESK.

V is TRBV20-1 and J is TRBJ2-2, with a weak D call TRBD1 (5 bases). CDR3 length equals 15 residues. Trimming cost V 5 bases and J 3 bases, with 16 bases left between them. Germline V lookup: CDR1 DFQATT, CDR2 SNEGSKA (reference sequence). CDR3 nucleotides: TGCAGTGCTGACAACCGGAAAGGGGACACCGGGGAGCTGTTTTTT. It specifies CSADNRKGDTGELFF.

A single count supports this clonotype. This sequence joins TRBV12-3 or TRBV12-4 and TRBJ2-5, with D possibly matching TRBD1 (6 bases). The CDR3 runs to 15 residues. The V gene lost 4 bases and the J gene lost 1 base, with 13 bases spanning the gap. The CDR3 reads CASSSHGQIQETQYF. In DNA form, the CDR3 reads TGTGCCAGCAGTTCCCATGGACAGATCCAAGAGACCCAGTACTTC.

The chain joins TRBV9 to TRBJ2-3, with D hard to call. Trimming cost V 0 bases and J 2 bases, with 10 bases left between them. Looked up from germline, CDR1 is SGDLS and CDR2 is YYNGEE. The CDR3 is 15 residues long. The CDR3 loop is CASSVDLGSTDTQYF. For the CDR3, the DNA is TGTGCCAGCAGCGTAGATTTGGGATCCACAGATACGCAGTATTTT.

This clonotype was detected ten times or more. V gene TRBV25-1 combines with J gene TRBJ2-7; no firm D call. Trimming left V 8 bases short and J 0 bases short, with 8 bases between. This CDR3 region has 12 residues. Germline V gene data show CDR1 as MGHDK and CDR2 as SYGVNS. CDR3: CASRSVSYEQYF. As DNA, the CDR3 is TGTGCCAGCCGCAGCGTCTCCTACGAGCAGTACTTC.

This chain links TRBV15 with TRBJ2-1; 7 bases match TRBD2. V was pared by 3 bases and J by 0 bases, with 8 bases of the junction left unmatched. The CDR3 is 17 amino acids. CDR1 is LNHNV, CDR2 YYDKDF, per germline (reference sequence). The CDR3 here is CATSSSGGSLSYNEQFF. CDR3 DNA sequence: TGTGCCACCAGCAGCTCGGGCGGGAGTCTCTCCTACAATGAGCAGTTCTTC.

V usage is TRBV7-3 and J usage is TRBJ2-1; D is undetermined. CDR3 size: 17 residues. The V and J ends lost 2 bases and 0 bases respectively, with 14 bases between them. CDR1 is SGHTA, CDR2 FQGTGA, per germline. Here the CDR3 reads CASSLVRGSSSYNEQFF. DNA for the CDR3: TGTGCCAGCAGCTTAGTACGTGGGTCCAGCTCCTACAATGAGCAGTTCTTC. The complete variable domain, with remaining parts taken from reference TRBV7-3 and TRBJ2-1, reads GAGVSQTPSNKVTEKGKYVELRCDPISGHTALYWYRQSLGQGPEFLIYFQGTGAADDSGLPNDRFFAVRPEGSVSTLKIQRTERGDSAVYLCASSLVRGSSSYNEQFFGPGTRLTVL.

The chain carries TRBV29-1 and TRBJ2-7; D not resolved. Trimming cost V 5 bases and J 5 bases, with 10 bases left between them. The CDR3 is 11 residues long. The germline gives CDR1 SQVTM, CDR2 ANQGSEA. Here the CDR3 DNA reads TGCAGCGTTAGCCACAGCGACGAGCAGTACTTC. The encoded protein is CSVSHSDEQYF.

Ten or more counts support this clonotype. The rearrangement uses TRBV27 and TRBJ1-6, with D tentatively TRBD1 (6 bases). The CDR3 sequence is 14 residues long. V lost 3 bases to trimming and J lost 7 bases, with 10 bases between them. CDR1 is MNHEY and CDR2 is SMNVEV in the germline V gene (reference sequence). CDR3 protein: CASSFTGRNSPLHF. The CDR3 nucleotides are TGTGCCAGCAGTTTTACAGGGAGAAATTCACCCCTCCACTTT.

This clonotype turned up a few times. V is TRBV6-5 and J is TRBJ2-4; D tentatively fits TRBD1 or TRBD2 (5 bases each). The V end lost 3 bases, the J end lost 7 bases, and 13 bases lay between the germline ends. Germline V gives CDR1 MNHEY, CDR2 SVGAGI. The CDR3 runs 14 residues. This CDR3 reads CASSYSWGGNIQYF. CDR3 in DNA: TGTGCCAGCAGTTATAGTTGGGGCGGGAACATTCAGTACTTC.

This clonotype was seen only a few times. The chain has TRBV28 and TRBJ2-7; 12 bases map to TRBD2. Looked up from germline, CDR1 is MDHEN and CDR2 is SYDVKM. This CDR3 region has 16 residues. With 6 bases clipped from V and 2 bases from J, the junction kept 8 bases outside the gene matches. DNA for the CDR3: TGTGCCAGCAGCCCGACTAGCGGGAGAAGGACCTACGAGCAGTACTTC. Amino acids: CASSPTSGRRTYEQYF.

The CDR3 sequence: CAIRPSSGRAAENEQFF. In DNA, the CDR3 is TGTGCCATCAGGCCCTCTAGCGGGAGGGCCGCGGAAAATGAGCAGTTCTTC. V is TRBV10-3 and J is TRBJ2-1, with 12 bases lining up with TRBD2. Germline CDR1 is ENHRY and CDR2 is SYGVKD. V shed 6 bases, J shed 7 bases, and the junction held 13 bases outside the gene matches. The CDR3 runs 17 residues.

The V and J genes are TRBV27 and TRBJ2-7; D may match TRBD1 or TRBD2 (7 bases each). Deletions cut 7 bases from V and 3 bases from J, with 13 bases between. The CDR3 runs to 13 residues. Germline assignment: CDR1 MNHEY and CDR2 SMNVEV (reference sequence). The CDR3 DNA reads as TGTGCCAGCAATTTCAGGGGGGGCTACGAGCAGTACTTC. Protein sequence: CASNFRGGYEQYF.

This sequence joins TRBV5-1 and TRBJ1-4, with unresolved D. V lost 0 bases and J lost 10, with 13 bases in between. The CDR3 is 14 amino acids. Germline V gene data show CDR1 as SGHRS and CDR2 as YFSETQ. CDR3 protein: CASSLGSEVRKLFF. Here the CDR3 DNA reads TGCGCCAGCAGCTTGGGGTCGGAGGTCAGAAAACTGTTTTTT. The full variable domain, completed using reference TRBV5-1 and TRBJ1-4, is KAGVTQTPRYLIKTRGQQVTLSCSPISGHRSVSWYQQTPGQGLQFLFEYFSETQRNKGNFPGRFSGRQFSNSRSEMNVSTLELGDSALYLCASSLGSEVRKLFFGSGTQLSVL.

The genes are TRBV28 and TRBJ1-2, with D unclear. Trimming stripped 6 bases from V and 0 bases from J, with 17 bases between. Germline V gives CDR1 MDHEN, CDR2 SYDVKM. The CDR3 has 16 residues. This CDR3 reads CASSLRKWSTNYGYTF. The CDR3 DNA sequence: TGTGCCAGCAGCCTCCGCAAATGGTCCACTAACTATGGCTACACCTTC.

This clonotype was detected once. The chain uses TRBV13 and TRBJ2-3; 7 nucleotides line up with TRBD2. Germline V gene data show CDR1 as PRHDT and CDR2 as FYEKMQ (reference sequence). The CDR3 totals 14 residues. The J segment lost 4 bases and the V segment lost 5 bases, leaving 6 bases of the junction unmatched. CDR3 sequence reads: CASSTGLVPDTQYF. CDR3 coding DNA: TGTGCCAGCAGCACTGGACTAGTCCCAGATACGCAGTATTTT.

Comment on this clonotype: The junction and the germline gene differ at one end; a read error may be behind it. The chain has TRBV28 and TRBJ1-4; perhaps TRBD1 as D (5 bases). The CDR3 runs to 14 residues. Germline V CDR1 and CDR2: MDHEN, SYDVKM. CDR3 region: CASTLGTFNEKPFF. For the CDR3, the DNA is TGTGCCAGCACCCTTGGGACTTTTAATGAAAAACCGTTTTTT.

J is TRBJ2-6 and V is TRBV7-9; D gene uncertain. Germline loops: CDR1 SEHNR, CDR2 FQNEAQ (reference sequence). V lost 5 bases and J lost 0, with 17 bases in between. The CDR3 contains 18 residues. This CDR3 reads CASSNPPGVPSGANVLTF. The DNA of the CDR3 is TGTGCCAGCAGCAATCCTCCCGGAGTACCCTCTGGGGCCAACGTCCTGACTTTC.

This clonotype was detected once. This chain joins TRBV14 and TRBJ2-5; 9 bases are a match to TRBD2. The end of the DNA fits TRBJ2-7 better, so the J call may be wrong. This CDR3 contains 17 residues. The germline CDR1 and CDR2 sequences are SGHDN and FVKESK. The CDR3 DNA reads TGTGCCAGCAGCCAAGAAGACCCGGGACTAGCAGCATACGAGCAGTACTTC. Its translation: CASSQEDPGLAAYEQYF.

This clonotype showed up just a few times. The chain combines TRBV10-3 with TRBJ2-1; 11 bases line up with TRBD2. CDR3 length equals 15 residues. V dropped 6 bases and J dropped 3; count of bases not matched to a gene: 4. The germline gives CDR1 ENHRY, CDR2 SYGVKD. CDR3 residues: CAISTTSGSYNEQFF. The CDR3 nucleotides are TGTGCCATCAGCACTACTAGCGGGAGCTACAATGAGCAGTTCTTC.

V usage is TRBV5-6 and J usage is TRBJ2-4, with D uncertain. In germline, CDR1 is SGHDT, CDR2 YYEEEE. This CDR3 has 14 residues. V lost 2 bases to trimming and J lost 1 base, with 7 bases between them. CDR3 loop: CASSFREAKNIQYF. CDR3 sequence (DNA): TGTGCCAGCAGCTTTAGAGAGGCCAAAAACATTCAGTACTTC. The full variable domain, completed using reference TRBV5-6 and TRBJ2-4, is DAGVTQSPTHLIKTRGQQVTLRCSPKSGHDTVSWYQQALGQGPQFIFQYYEEEERQRGNFPDRFSGHQFPNYSSELNVNALLLGDSALYLCASSFREAKNIQYFGAGTRLSVL.

This clonotype has just one count. V gene TRBV3-1 combines with J gene TRBJ2-5, with 7 nucleotides matching TRBD1. The germline gives CDR1 LGHDT, CDR2 YNNKEL (reference sequence). CDR3 size: 15 residues. J was trimmed by 1 base and V by 5 bases; bases with no gene match: 7. The CDR3 spells CASSSGQQFQETQYF. The CDR3 DNA follows: TGTGCCAGCAGCTCGGGACAGCAGTTCCAAGAGACCCAGTACTTC.

The chain combines TRBV9 with TRBJ2-1; tentatively, D is TRBD2 (5 bases). The germline V and J ends were trimmed by 2 bases and 1 base, with 10 bases remaining between them. This CDR3 is built from 15 residues. Germline-derived CDR1 and CDR2 are SGDLS and YYNGEE. The CDR3 nucleotides are TGTGCCAGCAGCGTCGGGGAGCAATCCTACAATGAGCAGTTCTTC. This gives the protein CASSVGEQSYNEQFF.

In its sample, this clonotype was seen a few times. The V gene is TRBV6-6, the J gene TRBJ2-1, with D perhaps matching TRBD2 (5 bases). Germline CDR1 and CDR2: MNHNY and SVGAGI (reference sequence). This CDR3 comprises 13 residues. Trimming took 2 bases from V and 7 from J, leaving 9 bases between them. The CDR3 region has the DNA TGTGCCAGCAGTTACGTGGCGGGTAATGAGCAGTTCTTC. This codes for CASSYVAGNEQFF.